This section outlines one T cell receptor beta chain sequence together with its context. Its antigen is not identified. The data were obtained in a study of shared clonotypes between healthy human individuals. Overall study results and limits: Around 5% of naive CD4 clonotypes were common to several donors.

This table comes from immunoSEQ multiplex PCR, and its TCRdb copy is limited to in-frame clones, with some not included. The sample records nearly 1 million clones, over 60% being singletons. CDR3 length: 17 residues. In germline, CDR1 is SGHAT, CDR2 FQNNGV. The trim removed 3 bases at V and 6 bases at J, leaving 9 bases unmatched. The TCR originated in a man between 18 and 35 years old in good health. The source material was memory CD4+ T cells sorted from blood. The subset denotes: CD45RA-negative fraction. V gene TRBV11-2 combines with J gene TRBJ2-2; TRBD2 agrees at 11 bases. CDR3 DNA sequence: TGTGCCAGCAGCTTCCCGACTAGCGGGATATTCGCCGGGGAGCTGTTTTTT. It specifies CASSFPTSGIFAGELFF.